A single sample is the source of the 16 T cell receptor beta chains below, sequenced in a study of neurological immune-mediated disorders. One entry per CDR3 protein results from TCRdb running MiXCR on the 5' RACE reads. This sample yields tens of thousands of distinct CDR3 sequences, of which about 5.2% are seen a single time; less than 2.5% belongs to the top ten. Sample: PBMCs. The receptors stem from a woman aged 25 to 39 with multiple sclerosis.

In its sample, this clonotype was seen many times. The chain employs TRBV20-1 and TRBJ2-1, with D perhaps matching TRBD1 or TRBD2 (5 bases each). The CDR3 is 14 amino acids. Germline CDR1 reads DFQATT; CDR2 reads SNEGSKA (reference sequence). Trimming stripped 4 bases from V and 7 bases from J, with 17 bases between. CDR3 coding DNA: TGCAGTGCTATGGGGGTGGTGGGTCGGAATGAGCAGTTCTTC. Residues: CSAMGVVGRNEQFF.

This clonotype was detected many times. The chain carries TRBV6-1 and TRBJ1-5; D gene unclear. This CDR3 is built from 13 residues. The V gene's germline CDR1 is MNHNS and CDR2 SASEGT. V was clipped by 1 base and J by 4 bases, with 5 bases between them. CDR3 protein: CASSEGVNQPQHF. The CDR3 DNA sequence: TGTGCCAGCAGTGAAGGTGTGAATCAGCCCCAGCATTTT.

This clonotype was seen at least ten times. The gene calls are TRBV20-1 and TRBJ2-1, with 13 bases fitting TRBD2. From germline, CDR1 is DFQATT and CDR2 SNEGSKA (reference sequence). After removal of 3 bases from V and 2 bases from J, the junction contained 1 base not matched to a gene. The CDR3 covers 15 residues. Written as DNA, the CDR3 is TGCAGTGCTAGTGGGACTAGCGGGGCCTACAATGAGCAGTTCTTC. Encoded protein: CSASGTSGAYNEQFF.

In its sample, this clonotype was seen many times. The chain employs TRBV20-1 and TRBJ1-2; no firm D call. Deletions cut 1 base from V and 8 bases from J, with 14 bases between. The CDR3 is 13 residues long. Germline V gene data show CDR1 as DFQATT and CDR2 as SNEGSKA (reference sequence). DNA of the CDR3: TGCAGTGCTAGAGTTGCGAATACGAACGGCTACACCTTC. This translates into CSARVANTNGYTF.

This clonotype was seen many times. Since a much larger clone is just one base distant, this may be a read error. This rearrangement joins TRBV7-9 to TRBJ2-2; D remains unclear. V lost 8 bases to trimming and J lost 6 bases, with 10 bases between them. Germline CDR1 is SEHNR and CDR2 is FQNEAQ (reference sequence). The CDR3 extends over 12 amino acids. CDR3 in DNA: TGTGCCAGCGTTAATGGGCCCGGGGAGCTGTTTTTT. Its protein product is CASVNGPGELFF.

A note on this clonotype: A junction end diverges from the germline sequence, so it may reflect a read error. V is TRBV20-1 and J is TRBJ2-2; the D gene could be TRBD1 or TRBD2 (5 bases each). This CDR3 is 14 amino acids long. Germline V gene data show CDR1 as DFQATT and CDR2 as SNEGSKA (reference sequence). This chain's CDR3 is CSSRGQGNTGELFF. The CDR3 bases are TGCAGTTCTAGAGGGCAGGGGAACACCGGGGAGCTGTTTTTT.

This clonotype was detected many times. The chain employs TRBV2 and TRBJ2-7; D unclear. Trimming pared 4 bases from V and 4 bases from J, leaving 11 bases between. The CDR3 totals 13 residues. CDR1 and CDR2 from the germline V gene are SNHLY and FYNNEI. CDR3 coding DNA: TGTGCCAGCAGTGGAAACCACCAATACGAGCAGTACTTC. Translated, it gives CASSGNHQYEQYF.

This clonotype came up many times. The chain joins TRBV7-2 to TRBJ2-1; the match to TRBD2 covers 10 bases. V was pared by 5 bases and J by 4 bases, with 5 bases of the junction left unmatched. The CDR3 is 15 residues long. Germline V gene data show CDR1 as SGHTA and CDR2 as FQGNSA. CDR3: CASSTRTSGYNEQFF. In DNA, the CDR3 is TGTGCCAGCAGCACTAGGACTAGCGGTTACAATGAGCAGTTCTTC.

At least ten counts were recorded for this clonotype. J is TRBJ1-1 and V is TRBV12-3 or TRBV12-4; TRBD1 might be the D (5 bases). This CDR3 has 15 residues. Trimming took 8 bases from V and 5 from J, leaving 21 bases between them. Here the CDR3 reads CASFPGGGDLTEAFF. The DNA of the CDR3 is TGTGCCAGCTTCCCCGGGGGGGGTGATCTTACTGAAGCTTTCTTT.

This clonotype appeared many times. The V and J genes are TRBV4-1 and TRBJ2-7; 7 bases agree with TRBD1. With 3 bases clipped from V and 3 bases from J, the junction kept 5 bases outside the gene matches. The germline V gene has CDR1 MGHRA and CDR2 YSYEKL. This CDR3 contains 14 residues. CDR3 sequence: CASSQWTGFYEQYF. The CDR3 coding sequence is TGCGCCAGCAGCCAGTGGACAGGCTTCTACGAGCAGTACTTC.

This clonotype showed up many times. The chain carries TRBV7-6 and TRBJ2-1, with TRBD1 as a possible D gene (5 bases). V was pared by 5 bases and J by 6 bases, with 17 bases between. Looked up from germline, CDR1 is SGHVS and CDR2 is FNYEAQ. This CDR3 region has 15 residues. The CDR3 coding sequence is TGTGCCAGCAGCCGACAGTCAAATATGGGCAATGAGCAGTTCTTC. It specifies CASSRQSNMGNEQFF.

This clonotype was seen ten or more times. The chain combines TRBV5-1 with TRBJ2-1, with no clear D. There are 14 residues in the CDR3. Trimming cost V 1 base and J 0 bases, with 5 bases left between them. Germline V gene lookup returns CDR1 SGHRS and CDR2 YFSETQ. The DNA for the CDR3 is TGCGCCAGCAGCTTGACAGCCTCCTACAATGAGCAGTTCTTC. Translating it yields CASSLTASYNEQFF.

This clonotype has ten or more counts. V gene TRBV20-1 combines with J gene TRBJ1-6; 8 nucleotides agree with TRBD1. The CDR3 sequence is 17 residues long. Trimming removed 0 bases from V and 6 bases from J; junction bases left unmatched: 10. The germline gives CDR1 DFQATT, CDR2 SNEGSKA (reference sequence). The CDR3 DNA follows: TGCAGTGCTAGAGAGCGGTCAGGGGGCATTCGTAATTCACCCCTCCACTTT. As protein: CSARERSGGIRNSPLHF.

This clonotype showed up just once. The rearrangement links TRBV2 to TRBJ2-2; D gene uncertain. Germline V gene data show CDR1 as SNHLY and CDR2 as FYNNEI. The CDR3 has 15 residues. V was trimmed by 2 bases and J by 6 bases, leaving 13 bases between them. The CDR3 DNA reads as TGTGCCAGCAGTGAAAGAGGTTTCTTGGCCGGGGAGCTGTTTTTT. Translating gives CASSERGFLAGELFF.

This clonotype was picked up a small number of times. At one of its ends the junction is not consistent with the germline gene, which may arise from a read error. The genes are TRBV5-1 and TRBJ1-1, with D maybe TRBD1 (6 bases). The CDR3 has 14 residues. Germline V gene sequence: CDR1 SGHRS, CDR2 YFSETQ. The CDR3 sequence: CASSLGTENPEAFF. The CDR3 nucleotides read TGCGCCAGCAGCTTGGGGACAGAGAACCCTGAAGCTTTCTTT.

The chain links TRBV5-1 to TRBJ1-1; D ambiguous. Germline CDR1 is SGHRS and CDR2 is YFSETQ. This CDR3 is built from 15 residues. V was trimmed by 1 base and J by 2 bases, leaving 12 bases between them. The CDR3 sequence: CASSLSGNPNTEAFF. CDR3 DNA: TGCGCCAGCAGCTTGTCTGGGAACCCCAACACTGAAGCTTTCTTT.